The 27 T cell receptor beta chains reported below all come from one sample, sequenced in a study of blood T cells in healthy people across ages. The second PCR ran about 6 to 11 cycles with a sample-barcoded 5' primer and J-beta primers. TCRdb re-called the 5' RACE reads with MiXCR, one entry per CDR3 protein. The sample includes 1.5 million to 2 million distinct CDR3 sequences, around half of them seen just once. Source material: blood. These TCRs come from a woman aged 35 to 49 in good health.

J is TRBJ2-3 and V is TRBV5-4, with unresolved D. Germline values: CDR1 SGHNT, CDR2 YYREEE (reference sequence). With 4 bases removed from V and 6 bases from J, the gap between germline ends came to 12 bases. The length of the CDR3 is 13 residues. For the CDR3, the DNA is TGTGCCAGCAGCCCCAACTATGGGGATACGCAGTATTTT. Its translation is CASSPNYGDTQYF.

This clonotype was seen a single time. This chain links TRBV14 with TRBJ1-1; 8 nucleotides line up with TRBD1. Trimming removed 4 bases from V and 2 bases from J; junction bases left unmatched: 6. Germline V gene sequence: CDR1 SGHDN, CDR2 FVKESK. The CDR3 runs to 15 residues. The CDR3 reads CASSRSGGPNTEAFF. CDR3 nucleotides: TGTGCCAGCAGCCGGTCAGGGGGCCCAAACACTGAAGCTTTCTTT.

There are a few counts of this clonotype. V usage is TRBV6-1 and J usage is TRBJ2-7; D may be TRBD1 (6 bases). Between the trimmed V and J ends, which lost 10 bases and 6 bases, there was a span of 16 bases. Germline loops: CDR1 MNHNS, CDR2 SASEGT. The CDR3 spans 12 residues. The CDR3 region is CATIFPQGEQYF. Here the CDR3 DNA reads TGTGCCACCATATTTCCACAGGGCGAGCAGTACTTC.

The rearrangement joins TRBV20-1 to TRBJ1-2; D may be TRBD1 (6 bases). Trimming stripped 1 base from V and 12 bases from J, with 18 bases between. This CDR3 has 13 amino acids. Germline V lookup: CDR1 DFQATT, CDR2 SNEGSKA (reference sequence). CDR3 sequence (DNA): TGCAGTGCTAGAGGTGGACAGTCTTGCGGCCACACCTTC. It specifies CSARGGQSCGHTF.

The chain combines TRBV20-1 with TRBJ2-3, with 12 bases matching TRBD2. The J segment lost 3 bases and the V segment lost 5 bases, leaving 6 bases of the junction unmatched. This CDR3 has 15 residues. Germline values: CDR1 DFQATT, CDR2 SNEGSKA (reference sequence). The CDR3 DNA is TGCAGTGCTTTCCGACTAGCGGGGGTTACAGATACGCAGTATTTT. Protein: CSAFRLAGVTDTQYF.

The chain combines TRBV3-1 with TRBJ2-4; D is uncertain. The ends were cut back, 4 bases at V and 5 bases at J, with 15 bases in the middle. This CDR3 has 15 amino acids. Germline CDR1 LGHDT, CDR2 YNNKEL (reference sequence). The CDR3 reads CASSLRAGRQNIQYF. The CDR3 nucleotides are TGTGCCAGCAGCCTCCGGGCCGGACGACAAAACATTCAGTACTTC. Based on the CDR3 plus reference TRBV3-1 and TRBJ2-4, the full variable domain is DTAVSQTPKYLVTQMGNDKSIKCEQNLGHDTMYWYKQDSKKFLKIMFSYNNKELIINETVPNRFSPKSPDKAHLNLHINSLELGDSAVYFCASSLRAGRQNIQYFGAGTRLSVL.

This rearrangement joins TRBV7-2 to TRBJ2-1; D not certain. Per the germline V gene, CDR1 is SGHTA and CDR2 is FQGNSA. This CDR3 region has 14 residues. Between the trimmed V and J ends, which lost 1 base and 8 bases, there was a span of 12 bases. CDR3 coding DNA: TGTGCCAGCAGCTTAGGGCGGAGCTCGCATGAGCAGTTCTTC. This encodes CASSLGRSSHEQFF.

This clonotype was detected many times. At one end the junction does not follow the germline gene, possibly because of a read error. The chain has TRBV5-6 and TRBJ2-1; D not resolved. The CDR3 consists of 11 residues. CDR1 and CDR2 (germline): SGHDT, YYEEEE. The CDR3 sequence: CASSLFYEQFF. The CDR3, as DNA: TGCGCCAGCAGCTTGTTCTATGAGCAGTTCTTC. The entire variable domain, with the rest obtained from reference TRBV5-6 and TRBJ2-1, is as follows: DAGVTQSPTHLIKTRGQQVTLRCSPKSGHDTVSWYQQALGQGPQFIFQYYEEEERQRGNFPDRFSGHQFPNYSSELNVNALLLGDSALYLCASSLFYEQFFGPGTRLTVL.

This clonotype has a handful of counts. The chain combines TRBV6-6 with TRBJ1-2; D is undetermined. Trimming stripped 6 bases from V and 3 bases from J, with 14 bases between. The CDR3 has 14 residues. The V gene's germline CDR1 is MNHNY and CDR2 SVGAGI (reference sequence). CDR3 in amino acids: CASSPPRLHYGYTF. Here the CDR3 DNA reads TGTGCCAGCAGCCCACCCCGGCTACACTATGGCTACACCTTC.

This clonotype has only a few counts. V is TRBV7-2 and J is TRBJ2-7; 9 bases fit TRBD1. The V segment lost 4 bases and the J segment 5 bases; nucleotides outside the gene matches: 12. The CDR3 is 16 residues long. The germline gives CDR1 SGHTA, CDR2 FQGNSA. The CDR3 DNA reads TGTGCCAGCAGCTCCTCGTCCGGGACAGGGATCCACGAGCAGTACTTC. Translation: CASSSSSGTGIHEQYF.

The chain recombines TRBV7-9 with TRBJ2-4; a weak D match, TRBD1 (6 bases). Germline loops: CDR1 SEHNR, CDR2 FQNEAQ (reference sequence). Trimming stripped 5 bases from V and 9 bases from J, with 17 bases between. The CDR3 spans 14 residues. The CDR3 region has the DNA TGTGCCAGCAGCCCATCGACAGGCGCGGGCATTCAGTACTTC. As protein: CASSPSTGAGIQYF.

The rearrangement uses TRBV9 and TRBJ2-1; D uncertain. The DNA matches TRBJ2-7 better at its end, which makes the J call doubtful. Germline CDR1 is SGDLS and CDR2 is YYNGEE. The CDR3 extends over 14 amino acids. In DNA, the CDR3 is TGTGCCAGCAGCGTCGGCGTTTCCTACAATGAGCAGTACTTC. It yields the protein CASSVGVSYNEQYF.

The chain uses TRBV4-2 and TRBJ2-3; possibly TRBD2 for D (5 bases). The CDR3 length is 14 residues. V was trimmed by 0 bases and J by 4 bases, leaving 8 bases between them. Per germline, CDR1 LGHNA and CDR2 YNFKEQ. CDR3 amino acids: CASSQDTGSDTQYF. As DNA, the CDR3 is TGTGCCAGCAGCCAAGATACGGGGTCAGATACGCAGTATTTT.

This chain connects TRBV4-1 to TRBJ2-7; D uncertain. Trimming stripped 0 bases from V and 0 bases from J, with 9 bases between. From germline, CDR1 is MGHRA and CDR2 YSYEKL. The CDR3 extends over 15 amino acids. The chain's CDR3 is CASSQDTGSSYEQYF. The CDR3, as DNA: TGCGCCAGCAGCCAAGATACCGGGTCCTCCTACGAGCAGTACTTC.

The V call is TRBV7-2, the J call TRBJ2-3; TRBD2 aligns across 8 bases. Germline CDR1 reads SGHTA; CDR2 reads FQGNSA. V shed 8 bases, J shed 11 bases, and the junction held 12 bases outside the gene matches. CDR3 length equals 13 residues. CDR3: CASARPGGARQYF. The DNA of the CDR3 is TGTGCCAGCGCCCGCCCGGGGGGGGCGAGGCAGTATTTT.

The rearrangement uses TRBV20-1 and TRBJ2-1; D unresolved. Trimming removed 4 bases from V and 0 bases from J, with 10 bases in between. The CDR3 length is 14 residues. The V gene's germline CDR1 is DFQATT and CDR2 SNEGSKA (reference sequence). The CDR3 DNA is TGCAGTGCTATCTCAGAGACCTCCTACAATGAGCAGTTCTTC. Its translation is CSAISETSYNEQFF.

This clonotype occurred a few times. The V and J genes are TRBV20-1 and TRBJ2-6; perhaps TRBD1 as D (5 bases). The CDR3 is made up of 17 amino acids. The germline V gene encodes CDR1 DFQATT and CDR2 SNEGSKA (reference sequence). V dropped 5 bases and J dropped 1 base, with 18 bases sitting between them. DNA of the CDR3: TGCAGTGCTGGTCAGGGATTAGGCTTTTCTGGGGCCAACGTCCTGACTTTC. Translated: CSAGQGLGFSGANVLTF.

There are a few counts of this clonotype. The chain has TRBV29-1 and TRBJ2-1; 7 bases match TRBD1. With 7 bases clipped from V and 13 bases from J, the junction kept 7 bases outside the gene matches. There are 10 residues in the CDR3. Per the germline V gene, CDR1 is SQVTM and CDR2 is ANQGSEA. This CDR3 is CSGGQTVQFF. The CDR3 nucleotides read TGCAGCGGGGGACAGACAGTTCAGTTCTTC.

The chain has TRBV6-6 and TRBJ1-4; 7 positions agree with TRBD1. The germline V gene has CDR1 MNHNY and CDR2 SVGAGI (reference sequence). After removal of 6 bases from V and 5 bases from J, the junction contained 6 bases not matched to a gene. The CDR3 is 14 amino acids. CDR3 in amino acids: CASSHGTVNEKLFF. CDR3 sequence (DNA): TGTGCCAGCAGCCACGGGACAGTCAATGAAAAACTGTTTTTT.

This sequence joins TRBV27 and TRBJ2-1, with 7 bases matching TRBD1. The CDR3 sequence is 17 residues long. After removal of 4 bases from V and 5 bases from J, the junction contained 14 bases not matched to a gene. Germline V gene sequence: CDR1 MNHEY, CDR2 SMNVEV (reference sequence). The CDR3 loop reads CASSSARGRGSHNEQFF. The CDR3 region has the DNA TGTGCCAGCAGTTCAGCGAGGGGGCGAGGGTCCCACAATGAGCAGTTCTTC.

The gene calls are TRBV28 and TRBJ2-7; perhaps TRBD1 as D (5 bases). Trimming cost V 2 bases and J 5 bases, with 16 bases left between them. Germline lookup yields CDR1 MDHEN and CDR2 SYDVKM. The CDR3 loop spans 15 amino acids. CDR3 sequence reads: CASSLPQGMVHEQYF. Here the CDR3 DNA reads TGTGCCAGCAGTTTACCTCAGGGCATGGTCCACGAGCAGTACTTC.

This clonotype was recorded a few times. The CDR3 bases are TGCAGCGTTGAAAGCGGTGAGCAGTTCTTC. As protein: CSVESGEQFF. The chain uses TRBV29-1 and TRBJ2-1, with D perhaps TRBD2 (5 bases). CDR3 length equals 10 residues. The germline V and J ends were trimmed by 2 bases and 9 bases, with 5 bases remaining between them. Germline V CDR1 and CDR2: SQVTM, ANQGSEA.

V gene TRBV29-1 combines with J gene TRBJ1-2, with D possibly matching TRBD1 (5 bases). Germline V lookup: CDR1 SQVTM, CDR2 ANQGSEA. The V end was cut by 7 bases, the J end by 7 bases, with 19 bases between. This CDR3 has 13 residues. CDR3 residues: CSGAALEGFGYTF. The DNA for the CDR3 is TGCAGCGGCGCGGCACTGGAGGGGTTTGGCTACACCTTC. Full variable domain (remainder filled in from reference TRBV29-1 and TRBJ1-2): SAVISQKPSRDICQRGTSLTIQCQVDSQVTMMFWYRQQPGQSLTLIATANQGSEATYESGFVIDKFPISRPNLTFSTLTVSNMSPEDSSIYLCSGAALEGFGYTFGSGTRLTVV.

In its sample, this clonotype was seen a few times. The CDR3 DNA reads TGTGCCACCAGCAGAGGAGGGGACTCCACAGATACGCAGTATTTT. Protein product: CATSRGGDSTDTQYF. The V gene is TRBV15, the J gene TRBJ2-3; D perhaps matches TRBD2 (6 bases). This CDR3 has 15 amino acids. The V and J ends lost 1 base and 2 bases respectively, with 10 bases between them. Germline-derived CDR1 and CDR2 are LNHNV and YYDKDF (reference sequence).

The chain joins TRBV9 to TRBJ1-4, with 12 positions matching TRBD1. CDR3 length: 17 amino acids. CDR1 is SGDLS, CDR2 YYNGEE, per germline. V gave up 3 bases and J gave up 7 bases; unmatched junction bases: 10. The CDR3 protein is CASSAGTGGGGSEKLFF. In DNA, the CDR3 is TGTGCCAGCAGCGCCGGGACAGGGGGCGGGGGAAGTGAAAAACTGTTTTTT.

A few counts support this clonotype. This chain uses TRBV20-1 with TRBJ2-7; 8 positions match TRBD2. The CDR3 contains 15 residues. CDR1 is DFQATT and CDR2 is SNEGSKA in the germline V gene (reference sequence). Losses at the gene ends were 6 bases for V and 0 bases for J; bases not matched to a gene: 10. CDR3 sequence (DNA): TGCAGTGCGGGGAATAGCGGGGTCTACTCCTACGAGCAGTACTTC. Translation: CSAGNSGVYSYEQYF.

This clonotype was recorded a few times. V is TRBV11-2 and J is TRBJ2-1, with D possibly being TRBD1 or TRBD2 (6 bases each). Deletions cut 3 bases from V and 7 bases from J, with 13 bases between. Per the germline V gene, CDR1 is SGHAT and CDR2 is FQNNGV. The CDR3 consists of 14 residues. The CDR3 is CASSFVGGKNEQFF. DNA of the CDR3: TGTGCCAGCAGCTTTGTAGGGGGGAAGAATGAGCAGTTCTTC. Using reference TRBV11-2 and TRBJ2-1 for the parts outside the CDR3, the full variable domain is EAGVAQSPRYKIIEKRQSVAFWCNPISGHATLYWYQQILGQGPKLLIQFQNNGVVDDSQLPKDRFSAERLKGVDSTLKIQPAKLEDSAVYLCASSFVGGKNEQFFGPGTRLTVL.